This TCR beta chain stems from a study of blood T cell repertoires in COVID-19. Generated by immunoSEQ multiplex PCR, the TCRdb table keeps only in-frame clones and is missing some. This table holds about 240,000 clones, around nine tenths found once. This CDR3 spans 13 amino acids. Germline V CDR1 and CDR2: SGHTA, FQGTGA. With V trimmed by 7 bases and J by 5 bases, 6 bases remained unmatched. What was sequenced was PBMCs or T cells enriched from blood (not recorded which). The V gene is TRBV7-3, the J gene TRBJ2-7; 9 bases match TRBD2. The clonotype was recovered from a woman aged 25 to 39 who had recovered from COVID-19. This chain's CDR3 is CASTNSGSDEQYF. Here the CDR3 DNA reads TGTGCCAGCACCAATAGCGGGAGCGACGAGCAGTACTTC. The whole variable domain, filled in from reference TRBV7-3 and TRBJ2-7, reads GAGVSQTPSNKVTEKGKYVELRCDPISGHTALYWYRQSLGQGPEFLIYFQGTGAADDSGLPNDRFFAVRPEGSVSTLKIQRTERGDSAVYLCASTNSGSDEQYFGPGTRLTVT.